This T cell receptor (beta chain) originates from a study of blood T cells in healthy people across ages. Overall study results and limits: Aged donors had fewer naive CD4+ cells and lower diversity than long-lived donors. Naive and antigen-experienced cells could not be conclusively compared, given unsorted PBMCs. Observed TCR beta diversity per million T cells went down as age went up. This fall followed a roughly linear course with age.

V was shortened by 0 bases and J by 3 bases, with 11 bases between the two germline ends. The CDR3 runs to 15 residues. Germline CDR1 and CDR2: ENHRY and SYGVKD. The authors ran a second PCR of roughly 7 to 11 cycles using a sample-barcoded 5' primer and a J-beta primer mix. TCRdb reprocessed the 5' RACE reads via MiXCR and lists one record per CDR3 protein. In the table there are approximately 800,000 distinct CDR3 sequences, approximately 25% of which are singletons. This clonotype appeared a few times. The target antigen is unknown. This sample also belongs to another study, concerning T cells of mothers and their children.

This TCR derives from a boy between 10 and 17 years old in good health. V is TRBV10-3 and J is TRBJ1-1; D is uncertain. Sequences were obtained from blood. The CDR3 bases are TGTGCCATCAGTGAGTCGAGAGGGTTATACACTGAAGCTTTCTTT. Its protein is CAISESRGLYTEAFF.